This entry is about one TCR beta chain. Its antigen is as yet unknown. V trimming: 2 bases; J trimming: 5 bases; junction bases outside the gene matches: 6. Germline CDR1 and CDR2: SGHRS and YFSETQ. This CDR3 has 14 residues. This sample was included in a study of T cell responses to AZD1222 COVID-19 vaccine. Regarding the study as a whole: Unmutated variant regions are reportedly the target of nearly half of TCRs that are spike-specific. A mostly white British donor set with more females was recruited, and clonal diversity was possibly underestimated. After two AZD1222 doses, spike-specific TCR breadth and depth rose versus day 0.

TCRdb keeps only in-frame clones here, not all; method: immunoSEQ multiplex PCR. Seen here are about 120,000 clones, approximately 92% observed once, and the top ten hold about 3.1%. V is TRBV5-1 and J is TRBJ2-5; 7 nucleotides align to TRBD1. This sample comprised peripheral blood, obtained on day 0 of AZD1222 vaccination. The sequence was collected from an adult in good health. CDR3 residues: CASSFDRVGETQYF. The CDR3 bases are TGCGCCAGCAGCTTCGACAGGGTAGGCGAGACCCAGTACTTC.